Listed here are 14 T cell receptor beta chains from one sample, sequenced in a study of identical twins. Each CDR3 protein is one row after TCRdb ran MiXCR on the 5' RACE reads. The sample includes approximately 690,000 distinct CDR3 sequences, 6.1% of them seen just once. The sequencing input was naive T cells sorted from blood. Receptors originate from a man aged 18 to 35 in good health.

This clonotype was counted only a few times. The gene calls are TRBV29-1 and TRBJ2-1; 9 bases map to TRBD2. V lost 6 bases, J lost 7 bases, and 13 bases stayed unmatched. Looked up from germline, CDR1 is SQVTM and CDR2 is ANQGSEA. CDR3 length equals 15 residues. CDR3 bases: TGCAGCGTACCTGCTTGGGTAGCGGGAGCGAATGAGCAGTTCTTC. Its protein is CSVPAWVAGANEQFF.

This chain links TRBV2 with TRBJ2-2, with a tentative D call TRBD2 (6 bases). Trimming removed 8 bases at V and 2 bases at J, with 18 bases between. Germline CDR1 SNHLY, CDR2 FYNNEI. CDR3 length equals 16 residues. The CDR3 reads CASHLNGRTNTGELFF. Written as DNA, the CDR3 is TGTGCCAGCCACTTGAATGGGAGGACTAACACCGGGGAGCTGTTTTTT.

This clonotype was recorded many times. The chain is built from TRBV7-2 and TRBJ1-5; unclear D gene. CDR3 size: 14 residues. The germline gives CDR1 SGHTA, CDR2 FQGNSA. V dropped 1 base and J dropped 4 bases, with 8 bases sitting between them. The CDR3 DNA is TGTGCCAGCAGCTTAGATCTAGGGAATCAGCCCCAGCATTTT. This codes for CASSLDLGNQPQHF.

This clonotype was picked up many times. The chain recombines TRBV12-3 or TRBV12-4 with TRBJ2-3; 10 nucleotides match TRBD2. CDR3 length: 17 amino acids. V shed 5 bases and J 5 bases; nucleotides not matched to a gene: 13. The CDR3 DNA is TGTGCCAGCAGTACCCCAATTAGCGGGAGGAGGGGAGATACGCAGTATTTT. As protein: CASSTPISGRRGDTQYF.

The chain links TRBV25-1 to TRBJ2-3; D unclear. This CDR3 region has 15 residues. CDR1 and CDR2 from the germline V gene are MGHDK and SYGVNS. V dropped 1 base and J dropped 2 bases, with 10 bases sitting between them. The CDR3 loop reads CASSEFQMPTDTQYF. CDR3 bases: TGTGCCAGCAGTGAATTTCAGATGCCCACAGATACGCAGTATTTT.

Many counts were recorded for this clonotype. This chain uses TRBV12-3 or TRBV12-4 with TRBJ1-5; no clear D. The CDR3 has 14 residues. V lost 3 bases and J lost 0, with 6 bases in between. As DNA, the CDR3 is TGTGCCAGCAGTTTTTTAAGTAGCAATCAGCCCCAGCATTTT. Translated: CASSFLSSNQPQHF.

Many counts were recorded for this clonotype. V is TRBV4-2 and J is TRBJ2-5, with 7 bases that match TRBD2. Germline V gene data show CDR1 as LGHNA and CDR2 as YNFKEQ. V shed 0 bases and J 5 bases; nucleotides not matched to a gene: 12. There are 17 residues in the CDR3. The CDR3 bases are TGTGCCAGCAGCCAAGATTGGGGCGGGGGACTGTCGGAGACCCAGTACTTC. This encodes CASSQDWGGGLSETQYF.

This clonotype was observed many times. The chain recombines TRBV4-2 with TRBJ1-5; D remains unclear. V was pared by 0 bases and J by 4 bases, with 7 bases between. Germline CDR1 LGHNA, CDR2 YNFKEQ. There are 14 residues in the CDR3. The chain's CDR3 is CASSQEVGNQPQHF. CDR3 nucleotides: TGTGCCAGCAGCCAAGAAGTGGGGAATCAGCCCCAGCATTTT.

This clonotype occurred many times. The chain has TRBV29-1 and TRBJ1-2; D unclear. The V end was cut by 3 bases, the J end by 0 bases, with 2 bases between. CDR1 and CDR2 (germline): SQVTM, ANQGSEA. There are 11 residues in the CDR3. The CDR3 DNA sequence: TGCAGCGTTGACGCTAACTATGGCTACACCTTC. Its translation: CSVDANYGYTF. The full variable domain, its missing parts supplied by reference TRBV29-1 and TRBJ1-2, is SAVISQKPSRDICQRGTSLTIQCQVDSQVTMMFWYRQQPGQSLTLIATANQGSEATYESGFVIDKFPISRPNLTFSTLTVSNMSPEDSSIYLCSVDANYGYTFGSGTRLTVV.

This clonotype was seen just once. The chain couples TRBV27 to TRBJ2-7, with 7 positions matching TRBD1. CDR3 length: 15 residues. CDR1 and CDR2 from the germline V gene are MNHEY and SMNVEV (reference sequence). V dropped 6 bases and J dropped 0; count of bases not matched to a gene: 8. CDR3 in DNA: TGTGCCAGCAGGCGAACGGGACAGAGCTCCTACGAGCAGTACGTC. This translates into CASRRTGQSSYEQYV.

The CDR3 reads CSAWGERGNMNTEAFF. In DNA form, the CDR3 reads TGCAGTGCTTGGGGGGAGAGGGGGAACATGAACACTGAAGCTTTCTTT. The genes are TRBV20-1 and TRBJ1-1, with D perhaps TRBD1 (6 bases). Trimming removed 5 bases from V and 0 bases from J, with 19 bases in between. CDR3 length equals 16 residues. Germline-derived CDR1 and CDR2 are DFQATT and SNEGSKA (reference sequence).

This clonotype was seen repeatedly, ten times or more. V gene TRBV6-1 combines with J gene TRBJ1-4, with a tentative D call TRBD1 (5 bases). Trimming shortened V by 6 bases and J by 0 bases, and 8 bases separated the two germline ends. CDR3 length: 14 amino acids. CDR1 and CDR2 (germline): MNHNS, SASEGT. CDR3 residues: CASRLGATNEKLFF. In DNA, the CDR3 is TGTGCCAGCAGATTGGGGGCAACTAATGAAAAACTGTTTTTT.

This clonotype has ten or more counts. The chain recombines TRBV4-2 with TRBJ2-1; 9 nucleotides match TRBD1. The germline CDR1 and CDR2 sequences are LGHNA and YNFKEQ. The length of the CDR3 is 16 residues. J gave up 12 bases and V 0 bases, and 12 bases lay outside the gene matches. CDR3 in DNA: TGTGCCAGCAGCCAAGAGTTGGGGACAGGGCCCGAGGGGCAGTTCTTC. Translation gives CASSQELGTGPEGQFF.

The table lists this clonotype with many counts. The rearrangement links TRBV20-1 to TRBJ2-5; TRBD2 matches 12 bases. The CDR3 runs 16 residues. V gave up 2 bases and J gave up 7 bases; unmatched junction bases: 11. Germline V gene sequence: CDR1 DFQATT, CDR2 SNEGSKA (reference sequence). The CDR3: CSARRASGRAKGTQYF. The CDR3 nucleotides are TGCAGTGCTAGAAGGGCTAGCGGGAGGGCCAAAGGGACCCAGTACTTC.